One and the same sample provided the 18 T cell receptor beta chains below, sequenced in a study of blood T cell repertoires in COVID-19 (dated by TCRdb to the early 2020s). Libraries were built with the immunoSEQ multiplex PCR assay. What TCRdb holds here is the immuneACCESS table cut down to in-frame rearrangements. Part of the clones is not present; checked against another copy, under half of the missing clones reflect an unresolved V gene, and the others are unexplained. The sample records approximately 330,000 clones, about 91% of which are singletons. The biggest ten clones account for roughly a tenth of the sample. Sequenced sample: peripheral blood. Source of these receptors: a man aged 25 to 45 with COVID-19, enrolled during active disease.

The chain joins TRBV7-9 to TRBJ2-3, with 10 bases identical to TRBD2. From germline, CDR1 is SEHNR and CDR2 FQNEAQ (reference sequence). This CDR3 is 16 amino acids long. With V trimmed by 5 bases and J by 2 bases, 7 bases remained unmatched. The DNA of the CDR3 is TGTGCCAGCAGCCGAATAGCGGGAGGTTCCACAGATACGCAGTATTTT. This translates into CASSRIAGGSTDTQYF.

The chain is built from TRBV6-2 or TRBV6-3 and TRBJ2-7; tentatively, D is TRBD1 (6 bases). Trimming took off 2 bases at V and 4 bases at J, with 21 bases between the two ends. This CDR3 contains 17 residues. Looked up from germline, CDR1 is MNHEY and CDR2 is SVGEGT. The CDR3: CASSYPKNRAIGYEQYF. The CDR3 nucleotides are TGTGCCAGCAGTTACCCAAAAAACAGGGCAATTGGGTACGAGCAGTACTTC.

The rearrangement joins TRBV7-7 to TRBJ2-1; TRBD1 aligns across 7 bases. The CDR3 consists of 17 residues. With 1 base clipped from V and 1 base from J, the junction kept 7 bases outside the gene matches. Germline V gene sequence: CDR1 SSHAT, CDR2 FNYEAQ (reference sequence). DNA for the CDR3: TGTGCCAGCAGCTTAGAAAGGGGGCAAGTGTCCTACAATGAGCAGTTCTTC. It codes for CASSLERGQVSYNEQFF.

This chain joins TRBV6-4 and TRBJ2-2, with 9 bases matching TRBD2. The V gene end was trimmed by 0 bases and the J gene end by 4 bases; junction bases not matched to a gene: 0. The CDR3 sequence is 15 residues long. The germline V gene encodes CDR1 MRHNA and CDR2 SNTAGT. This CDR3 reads CASSDSREGTGELFF. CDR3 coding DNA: TGTGCCAGCAGTGACTCGCGGGAGGGCACCGGGGAGCTGTTTTTT.

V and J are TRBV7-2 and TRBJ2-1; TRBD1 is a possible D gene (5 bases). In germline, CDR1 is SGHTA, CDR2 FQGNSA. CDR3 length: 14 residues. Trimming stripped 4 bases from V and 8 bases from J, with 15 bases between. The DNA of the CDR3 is TGTGCCAGCAGCTATACACAGGTGTCGGATGAGCAGTTCTTC. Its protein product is CASSYTQVSDEQFF.

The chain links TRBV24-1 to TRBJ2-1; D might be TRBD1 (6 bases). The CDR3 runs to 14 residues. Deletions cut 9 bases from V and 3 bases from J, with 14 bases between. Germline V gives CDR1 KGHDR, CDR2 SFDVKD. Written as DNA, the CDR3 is TGTGCCACCTCGTTGAGGGGGAGCTACAATGAGCAGTTCTTC. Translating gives CATSLRGSYNEQFF.

The CDR3 DNA follows: TGCGCCAGCAGCCCGGGACAGGGGAATACCTACGAGCAGTACTTC. Translation gives CASSPGQGNTYEQYF. The chain combines TRBV4-3 with TRBJ2-7; 10 positions agree with TRBD1. The CDR3 sequence is 15 residues long. Germline CDR1 and CDR2: LGHNA and YSLEER. V lost 4 bases, J lost 2 bases, and 5 bases stayed unmatched.

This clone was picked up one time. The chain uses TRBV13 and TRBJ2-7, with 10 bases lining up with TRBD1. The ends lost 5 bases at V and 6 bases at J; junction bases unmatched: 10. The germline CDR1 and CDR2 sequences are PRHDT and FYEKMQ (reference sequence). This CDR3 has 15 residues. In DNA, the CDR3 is TGTGCCAGCAGCCCGCCGGGACAGGGGTCGAGCGAGCAGTACTTC. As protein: CASSPPGQGSSEQYF.

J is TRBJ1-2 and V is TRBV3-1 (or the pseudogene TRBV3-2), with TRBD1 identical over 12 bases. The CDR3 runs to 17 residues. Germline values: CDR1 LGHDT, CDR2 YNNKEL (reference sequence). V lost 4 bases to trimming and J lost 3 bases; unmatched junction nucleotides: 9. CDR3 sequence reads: CASSRSGTGGRDYGYTF. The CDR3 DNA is TGTGCCAGCAGCCGGTCCGGGACAGGGGGCAGAGACTATGGCTACACCTTC.

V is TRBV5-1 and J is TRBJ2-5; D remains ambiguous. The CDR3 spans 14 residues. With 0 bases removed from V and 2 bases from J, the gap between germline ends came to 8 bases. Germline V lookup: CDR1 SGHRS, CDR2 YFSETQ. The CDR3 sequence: CASSLELAQETQYF. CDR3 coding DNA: TGCGCCAGCAGCTTGGAGTTGGCTCAAGAGACCCAGTACTTC.

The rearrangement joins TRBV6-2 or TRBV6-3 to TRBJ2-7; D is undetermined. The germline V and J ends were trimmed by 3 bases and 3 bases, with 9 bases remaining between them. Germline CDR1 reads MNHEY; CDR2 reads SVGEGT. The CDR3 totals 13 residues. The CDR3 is CASSYAENYEQYF. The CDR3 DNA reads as TGTGCCAGCAGTTATGCTGAGAACTACGAGCAGTACTTC.

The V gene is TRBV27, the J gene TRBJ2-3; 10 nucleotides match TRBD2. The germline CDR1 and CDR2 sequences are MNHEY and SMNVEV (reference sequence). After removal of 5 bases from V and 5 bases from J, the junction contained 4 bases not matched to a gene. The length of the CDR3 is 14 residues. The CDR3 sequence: CASSARLAGDTQYF. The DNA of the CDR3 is TGTGCCAGCAGTGCCCGACTAGCGGGAGATACGCAGTATTTT.

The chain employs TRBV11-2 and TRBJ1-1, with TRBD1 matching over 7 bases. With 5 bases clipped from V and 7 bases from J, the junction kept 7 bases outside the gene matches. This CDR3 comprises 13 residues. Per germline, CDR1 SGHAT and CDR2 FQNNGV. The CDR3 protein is CASSQGQRNEAFF. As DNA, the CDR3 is TGTGCCAGCAGCCAGGGACAGCGAAATGAAGCTTTCTTT.

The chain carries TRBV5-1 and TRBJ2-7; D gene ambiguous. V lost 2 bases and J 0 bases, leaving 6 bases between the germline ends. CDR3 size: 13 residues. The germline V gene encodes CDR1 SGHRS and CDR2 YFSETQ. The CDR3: CASSLRSSYEQYF. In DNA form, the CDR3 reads TGCGCCAGCAGCTTAAGGAGCTCCTACGAGCAGTACTTC. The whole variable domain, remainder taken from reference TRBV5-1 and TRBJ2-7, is KAGVTQTPRYLIKTRGQQVTLSCSPISGHRSVSWYQQTPGQGLQFLFEYFSETQRNKGNFPGRFSGRQFSNSRSEMNVSTLELGDSALYLCASSLRSSYEQYFGPGTRLTVT.

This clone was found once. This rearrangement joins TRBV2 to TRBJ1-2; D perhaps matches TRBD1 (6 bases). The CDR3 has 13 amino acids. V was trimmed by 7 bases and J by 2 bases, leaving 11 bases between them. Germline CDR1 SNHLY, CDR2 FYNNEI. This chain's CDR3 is CASKQGGNYGYTF. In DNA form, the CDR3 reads TGTGCCAGCAAACAGGGTGGAAACTATGGCTACACCTTC.

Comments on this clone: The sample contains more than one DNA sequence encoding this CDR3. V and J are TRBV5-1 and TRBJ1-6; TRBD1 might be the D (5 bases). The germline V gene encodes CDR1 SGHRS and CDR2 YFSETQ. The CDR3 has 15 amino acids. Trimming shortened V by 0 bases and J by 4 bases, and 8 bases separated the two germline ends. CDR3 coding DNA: TGCGCCAGCAGCTTGGCTGGGGGGTATAATTCACCCCTCCACTTT. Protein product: CASSLAGGYNSPLHF.

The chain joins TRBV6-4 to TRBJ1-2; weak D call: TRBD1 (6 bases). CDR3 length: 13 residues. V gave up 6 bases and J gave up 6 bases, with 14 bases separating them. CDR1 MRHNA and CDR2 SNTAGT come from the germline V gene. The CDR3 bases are TGTGCCAGCAGACCAGGGGTTCATCATGGCTACACCTTC. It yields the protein CASRPGVHHGYTF.

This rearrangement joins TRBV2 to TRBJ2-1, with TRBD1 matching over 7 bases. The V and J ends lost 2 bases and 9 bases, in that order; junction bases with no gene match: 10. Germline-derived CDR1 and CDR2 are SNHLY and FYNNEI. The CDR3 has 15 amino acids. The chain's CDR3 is CASSEILGGTGEQFF. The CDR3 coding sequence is TGTGCCAGCAGTGAAATATTAGGGGGCACGGGTGAGCAGTTCTTC.